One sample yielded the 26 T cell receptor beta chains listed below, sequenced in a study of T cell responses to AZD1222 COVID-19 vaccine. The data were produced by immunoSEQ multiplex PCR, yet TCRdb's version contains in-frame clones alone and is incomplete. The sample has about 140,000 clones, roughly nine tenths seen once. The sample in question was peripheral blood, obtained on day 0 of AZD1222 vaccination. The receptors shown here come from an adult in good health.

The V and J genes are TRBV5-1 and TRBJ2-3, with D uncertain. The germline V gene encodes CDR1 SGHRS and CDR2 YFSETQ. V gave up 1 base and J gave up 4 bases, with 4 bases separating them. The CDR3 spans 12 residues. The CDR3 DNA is TGCGCCAGCAGCTTGACCCCAGATACGCAGTATTTT. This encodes CASSLTPDTQYF. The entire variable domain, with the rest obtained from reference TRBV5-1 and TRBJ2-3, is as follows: KAGVTQTPRYLIKTRGQQVTLSCSPISGHRSVSWYQQTPGQGLQFLFEYFSETQRNKGNFPGRFSGRQFSNSRSEMNVSTLELGDSALYLCASSLTPDTQYFGPGTRLTVL.

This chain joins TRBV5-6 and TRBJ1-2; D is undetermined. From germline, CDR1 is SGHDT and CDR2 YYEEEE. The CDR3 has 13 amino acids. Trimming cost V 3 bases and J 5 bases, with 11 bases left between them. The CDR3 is CASSYKGRYGYTF. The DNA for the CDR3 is TGTGCCAGCAGCTATAAGGGAAGATATGGCTACACCTTC.

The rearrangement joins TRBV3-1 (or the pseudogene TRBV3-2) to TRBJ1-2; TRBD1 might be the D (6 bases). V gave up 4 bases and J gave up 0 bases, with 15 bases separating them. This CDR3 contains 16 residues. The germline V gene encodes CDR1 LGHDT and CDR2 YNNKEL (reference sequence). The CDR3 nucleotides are TGTGCCAGCAGCCCTGGAAGGGGGGGCTCTAACTATGGCTACACCTTC. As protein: CASSPGRGGSNYGYTF.

The CDR3 DNA sequence: TGTGCCAGCAGCTCGGACAGGGAAAATCAGCCCCAGCATTTT. Translated: CASSSDRENQPQHF. The chain has TRBV13 and TRBJ1-5, with 8 positions matching TRBD1. This CDR3 has 14 amino acids. Losses at the gene ends were 4 bases for V and 4 bases for J; bases not matched to a gene: 3. Germline assignment: CDR1 PRHDT and CDR2 FYEKMQ (reference sequence).

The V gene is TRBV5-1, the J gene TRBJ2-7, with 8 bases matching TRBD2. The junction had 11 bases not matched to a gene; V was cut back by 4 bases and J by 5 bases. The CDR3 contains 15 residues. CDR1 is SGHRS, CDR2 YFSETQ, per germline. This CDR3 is CASSAGWTSRDEQYF. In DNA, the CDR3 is TGCGCCAGCAGCGCGGGGTGGACTAGCCGCGACGAGCAGTACTTC. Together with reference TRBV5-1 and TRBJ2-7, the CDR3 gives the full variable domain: KAGVTQTPRYLIKTRGQQVTLSCSPISGHRSVSWYQQTPGQGLQFLFEYFSETQRNKGNFPGRFSGRQFSNSRSEMNVSTLELGDSALYLCASSAGWTSRDEQYFGPGTRLTVT.

The CDR3 coding sequence is TGTGCCAGTAGTATTAATGGCGGGATCTACGAGCAGTACTTC. This sequence encodes CASSINGGIYEQYF. This sequence joins TRBV19 and TRBJ2-7; D possibly corresponds to TRBD2 (6 bases). The CDR3 runs 14 residues. The V end was cut by 3 bases, the J end by 3 bases, with 12 bases between. Germline CDR1 LNHDA, CDR2 SQIVND (reference sequence). The full variable domain, with the rest looked up from reference TRBV19 and TRBJ2-7, is DGGITQSPKYLFRKEGQNVTLSCEQNLNHDAMYWYRQDPGQGLRLIYYSQIVNDFQKGDIAEGYSVSREKKESFPLTVTSAQKNPTAFYLCASSINGGIYEQYFGPGTRLTVT.

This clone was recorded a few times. CDR3 loop: CATSSQGGNTEAFF. The CDR3 DNA follows: TGTGCCACCAGCTCCCAGGGGGGGAACACTGAAGCTTTCTTT. The chain has TRBV15 and TRBJ1-1; TRBD1 aligns across 7 bases. The CDR3 has 14 amino acids. With V trimmed by 5 bases and J by 1 base, 4 bases remained unmatched. Germline loops: CDR1 LNHNV, CDR2 YYDKDF (reference sequence).

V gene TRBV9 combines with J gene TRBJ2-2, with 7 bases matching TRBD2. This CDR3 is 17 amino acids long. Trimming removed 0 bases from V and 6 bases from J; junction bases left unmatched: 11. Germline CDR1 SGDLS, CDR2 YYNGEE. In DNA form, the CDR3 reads TGTGCCAGCAGCGTAGAAAAGGCGGGAGTGATAGCCGGGGAGCTGTTTTTT. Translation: CASSVEKAGVIAGELFF. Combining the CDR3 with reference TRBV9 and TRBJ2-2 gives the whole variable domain DSGVTQTPKHLITATGQRVTLRCSPRSGDLSVYWYQQSLDQGLQFLIQYYNGEERAKGNILERFSAQQFPDLHSELNLSSLELGDSALYFCASSVEKAGVIAGELFFGEGSRLTVL.

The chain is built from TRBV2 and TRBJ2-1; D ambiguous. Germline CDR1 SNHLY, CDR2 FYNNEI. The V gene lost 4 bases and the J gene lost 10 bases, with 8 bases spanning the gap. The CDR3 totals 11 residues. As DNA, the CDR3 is TGTGCCAGCAGTGTAACGGCGGAGCAGTTCTTC. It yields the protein CASSVTAEQFF. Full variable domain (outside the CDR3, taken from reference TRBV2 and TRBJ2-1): EPEVTQTPSHQVTQMGQEVILRCVPISNHLYFYWYRQILGQKVEFLVSFYNNEISEKSEIFDDQFSVERPDGSNFTLKIRSTKLEDSAMYFCASSVTAEQFFGPGTRLTVL.

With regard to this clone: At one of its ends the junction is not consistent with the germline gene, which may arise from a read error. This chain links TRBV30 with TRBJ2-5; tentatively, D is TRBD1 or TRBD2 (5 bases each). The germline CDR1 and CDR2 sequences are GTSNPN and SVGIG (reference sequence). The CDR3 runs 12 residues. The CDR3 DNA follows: TGTGCCTGGAAAGAGGGGCAAGGGACCCAGTACTTC. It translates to CAWKEGQGTQYF.

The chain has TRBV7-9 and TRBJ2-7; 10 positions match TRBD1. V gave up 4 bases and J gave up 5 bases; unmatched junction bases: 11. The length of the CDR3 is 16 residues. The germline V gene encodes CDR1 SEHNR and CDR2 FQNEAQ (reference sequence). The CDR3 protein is CASSSTTGTGVHEQYF. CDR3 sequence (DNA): TGTGCCAGCAGCTCAACGACCGGGACAGGGGTACACGAGCAGTACTTC.

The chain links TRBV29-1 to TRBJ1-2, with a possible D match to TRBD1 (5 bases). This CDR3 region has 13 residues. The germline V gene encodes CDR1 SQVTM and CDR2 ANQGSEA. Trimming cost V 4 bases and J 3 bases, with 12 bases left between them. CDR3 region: CSVGGREDYGYTF. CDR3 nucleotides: TGCAGCGTTGGCGGCAGGGAGGACTATGGCTACACCTTC.

CDR3 sequence (DNA): TGTGCCATCAGTGGGAACAGTCAGGAAGCTTTCTTT. Protein sequence: CAISGNSQEAFF. This chain uses TRBV10-3 with TRBJ1-1, with D unclear. Germline V CDR1 and CDR2: ENHRY, SYGVKD. There are 12 residues in the CDR3. Trimming removed 4 bases from V and 8 bases from J, with 11 bases in between.

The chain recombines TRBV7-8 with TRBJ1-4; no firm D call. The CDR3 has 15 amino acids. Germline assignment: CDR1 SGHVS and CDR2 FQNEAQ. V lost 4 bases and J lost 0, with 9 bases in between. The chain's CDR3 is CASSSSDATNEKLFF. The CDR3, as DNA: TGTGCCAGCAGCTCATCGGATGCAACTAATGAAAAACTGTTTTTT.

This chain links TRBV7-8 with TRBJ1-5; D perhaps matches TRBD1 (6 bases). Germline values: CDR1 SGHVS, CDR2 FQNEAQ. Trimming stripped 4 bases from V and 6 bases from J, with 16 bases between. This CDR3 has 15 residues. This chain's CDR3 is CASSSTGFLGQPQHF. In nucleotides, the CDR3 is TGTGCCAGCAGCTCGACAGGTTTCCTCGGTCAGCCCCAGCATTTT.

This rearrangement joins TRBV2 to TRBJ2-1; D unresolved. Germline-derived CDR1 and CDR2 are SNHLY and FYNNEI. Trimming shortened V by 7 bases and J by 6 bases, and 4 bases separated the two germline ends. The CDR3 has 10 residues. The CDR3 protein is CASKVNEQFF. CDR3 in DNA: TGTGCCAGCAAGGTCAATGAGCAGTTCTTC. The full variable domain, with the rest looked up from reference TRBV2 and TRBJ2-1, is EPEVTQTPSHQVTQMGQEVILRCVPISNHLYFYWYRQILGQKVEFLVSFYNNEISEKSEIFDDQFSVERPDGSNFTLKIRSTKLEDSAMYFCASKVNEQFFGPGTRLTVL.

The CDR3 reads CASRGLAGNTIYF. The CDR3, as DNA: TGTGCCTCCAGGGGGCTCGCGGGAAACACCATATATTTT. The J gene is TRBJ1-3, the V gene TRBV30; 8 nucleotides agree with TRBD1. The V gene's germline CDR1 is GTSNPN and CDR2 SVGIG (reference sequence). This CDR3 has 13 residues. Germline trimming cut 7 bases from V and 4 bases from J; bases unmatched to any gene: 6.

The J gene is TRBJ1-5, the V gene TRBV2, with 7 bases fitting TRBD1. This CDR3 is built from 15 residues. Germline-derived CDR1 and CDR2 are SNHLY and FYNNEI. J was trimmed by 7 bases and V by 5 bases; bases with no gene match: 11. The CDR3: CASSSDRSSQQPQHF. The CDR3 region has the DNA TGTGCCAGCAGTTCGGACAGGTCTTCACAGCAGCCCCAGCATTTT. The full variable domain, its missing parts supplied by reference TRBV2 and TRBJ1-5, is EPEVTQTPSHQVTQMGQEVILRCVPISNHLYFYWYRQILGQKVEFLVSFYNNEISEKSEIFDDQFSVERPDGSNFTLKIRSTKLEDSAMYFCASSSDRSSQQPQHFGDGTRLSIL.

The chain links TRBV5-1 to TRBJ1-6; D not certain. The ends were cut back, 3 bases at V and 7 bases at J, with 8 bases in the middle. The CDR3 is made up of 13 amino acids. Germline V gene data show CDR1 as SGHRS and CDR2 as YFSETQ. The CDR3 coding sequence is TGCGCCAGCAGCTCTAGTGTGAATTCACCCCTCCACTTT. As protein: CASSSSVNSPLHF.

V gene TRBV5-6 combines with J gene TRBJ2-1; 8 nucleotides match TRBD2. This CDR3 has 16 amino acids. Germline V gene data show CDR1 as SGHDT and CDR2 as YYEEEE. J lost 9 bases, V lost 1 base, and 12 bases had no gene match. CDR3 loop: CASSLHTTGGQTEQFF. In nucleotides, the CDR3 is TGTGCCAGCAGCTTGCATACGACGGGAGGGCAAACTGAGCAGTTCTTC.

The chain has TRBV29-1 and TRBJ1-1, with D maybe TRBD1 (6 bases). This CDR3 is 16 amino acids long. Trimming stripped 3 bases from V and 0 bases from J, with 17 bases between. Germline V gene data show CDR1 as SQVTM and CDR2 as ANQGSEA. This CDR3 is CSVDGILQGMNTEAFF. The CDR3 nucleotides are TGCAGCGTTGACGGGATATTACAGGGTATGAACACTGAAGCTTTCTTT.

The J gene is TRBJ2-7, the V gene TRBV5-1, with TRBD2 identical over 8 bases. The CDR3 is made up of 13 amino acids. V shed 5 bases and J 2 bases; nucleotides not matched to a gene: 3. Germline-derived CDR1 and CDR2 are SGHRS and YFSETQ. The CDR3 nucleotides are TGCGCCAGCAGATCGCGGGGGGCCTACGAGCAGTACTTC. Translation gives CASRSRGAYEQYF.

CDR3 bases: TGTGCCAGCAGCTTACGGAGGGCCGCGAGCACAGATACGCAGTATTTT. Translated: CASSLRRAASTDTQYF. The V call is TRBV7-2, the J call TRBJ2-3; TRBD2 is a possible D gene (6 bases). This CDR3 is 16 amino acids long. CDR1 is SGHTA and CDR2 is FQGNSA in the germline V gene. V lost 2 bases, J lost 0 bases, and 12 bases lay in between.

Here the CDR3 reads CASSLVGGPETQYF. The CDR3 bases are TGCGCCAGCAGCTTGGTCGGGGGGCCTGAGACCCAGTACTTC. The chain links TRBV5-1 to TRBJ2-5; D possibly corresponds to TRBD2 (7 bases). The CDR3 extends over 14 amino acids. Germline CDR1 and CDR2: SGHRS and YFSETQ. V was shortened by 0 bases and J by 5 bases, with 11 bases between the two germline ends. Combining the CDR3 with reference TRBV5-1 and TRBJ2-5 gives the whole variable domain KAGVTQTPRYLIKTRGQQVTLSCSPISGHRSVSWYQQTPGQGLQFLFEYFSETQRNKGNFPGRFSGRQFSNSRSEMNVSTLELGDSALYLCASSLVGGPETQYFGPGTRLLVL.

CDR3 protein: CASSQVGGTDTQYF. The CDR3 DNA follows: TGTGCCAGCAGCCAAGTGGGGGGTACAGATACGCAGTATTTT. V gene TRBV3-1 (or the pseudogene TRBV3-2) combines with J gene TRBJ2-3; tentatively, D is TRBD2 (6 bases). Per germline, CDR1 LGHDT and CDR2 YNNKEL (reference sequence). V lost 1 base and J lost 3, with 8 bases in between. This CDR3 comprises 14 residues.

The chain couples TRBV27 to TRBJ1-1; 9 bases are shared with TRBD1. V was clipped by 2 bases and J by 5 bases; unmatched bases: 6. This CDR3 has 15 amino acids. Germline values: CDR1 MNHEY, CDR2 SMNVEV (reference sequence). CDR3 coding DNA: TGTGCCAGCAGTTTACGCGGGACAGGGACAACTGAAGCTTTCTTT. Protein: CASSLRGTGTTEAFF.